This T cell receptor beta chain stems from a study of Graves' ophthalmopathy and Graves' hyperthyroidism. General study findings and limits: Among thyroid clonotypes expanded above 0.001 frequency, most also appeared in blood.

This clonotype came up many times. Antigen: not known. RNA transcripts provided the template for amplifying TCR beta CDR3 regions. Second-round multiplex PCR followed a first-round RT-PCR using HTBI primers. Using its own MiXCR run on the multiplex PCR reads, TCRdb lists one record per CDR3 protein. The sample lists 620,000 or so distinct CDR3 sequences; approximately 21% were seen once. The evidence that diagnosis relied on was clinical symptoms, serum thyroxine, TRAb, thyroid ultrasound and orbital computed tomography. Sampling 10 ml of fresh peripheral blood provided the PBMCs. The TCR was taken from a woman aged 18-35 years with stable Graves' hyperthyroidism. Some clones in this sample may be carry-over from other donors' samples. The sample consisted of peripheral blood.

The CDR3, as DNA: TGTGCCAGCAGCTCGGACAGGGTGGTCGGCACTGAAGCTTTCTTT. It translates to CASSSDRVVGTEAFF. This chain links TRBV7-2 with TRBJ1-1; TRBD1 agrees at 8 bases. V gave up 4 bases and J gave up 4 bases; unmatched junction bases: 8. Germline-derived CDR1 and CDR2 are SGHTA and FQGNSA. The CDR3 contains 15 residues.